This TCR beta chain derives from a study of cytomegalovirus exposure and HLA in healthy donors. Study context: HLA-typed donors were the source of about 85 million unique TCRs held in an early data release. Researchers found that less than 90% of over 350 genotyped donors fell within the Caucasian-associated ancestry cluster.

A word on this clone: Its target is not known.

Overall study findings and caveats: The authors listed some 160 TCR beta chains as cytomegalovirus-associated. CMV serostatus was the sole immune exposure data available.

The primer mix had 60 Vbeta and 13 Jbeta primers. TCRdb keeps only in-frame clones here, not all; method: immunoSEQ multiplex PCR. This sample has roughly 180,000 clones, with approximately 84% found just once. V was pared by 5 bases and J by 0 bases, with 3 bases of the junction left unmatched. Germline V gene data show CDR1 as SNHLY and CDR2 as FYNNEI. The CDR3 length is 15 residues. Sample: PBMCs. The gene calls are TRBV2 and TRBJ2-2; 7 bases line up with TRBD1. The TCR comes from a girl aged 10-17 years in good health and CMV-seropositive. For the CDR3, the DNA is TGTGCCAGCAGTAGAGACAGGGCGAACACCGGGGAGCTGTTTTTT. Its protein is CASSRDRANTGELFF.